A selection of T cell receptor beta chains follows, all from one sample in a study of T-cell reconstitution after alpha-beta-depleted transplantation in children. In TCRdb, the PCR reads were re-called with MiXCR into one record per CDR3 protein. The repertoire holds 700,000 to 850,000 distinct CDR3 sequences, with 16% as singletons. The sequencing here drew on PBMCs, mostly from graft donor cells, taken 360 days after TCRalphabeta/CD19-depleted stem cell transplant. The receptors here all came from a male patient younger than 18 who had a stem cell transplant for acute lymphoblastic leukemia, so the T cells may come from the graft donor. The CDR3 runs from the conserved cysteine through the conserved F or W. D genes are given only for firm matches. A clone size is listed for some rows: how often the clone was seen (once, few, many), or a class if it is expanded.

j_call v_call d_call clone_size cdr3_aa cdr3_nt
TRBJ2-1 TRBV21-1 NA few CASSKQMASGRRDNEQFF TGTGCCAGCAGCAAGCAAATGGCTAGCGGGAGGCGGGACAATGAGCAGTTCTTC
TRBJ2-7 TRBV10-3 NA many CAISGGGHEQYF TGTGCCATCAGTGGTGGGGGACACGAGCAGTACTTC
TRBJ2-1 TRBV4-1 TRBD2 many CASSQVFSTSGGVKFF TGCGCCAGCAGCCAAGTTTTCTCGACTAGCGGGGGTGTAAAGTTCTTC
TRBJ2-7 TRBV6-1 TRBD2 few CASAPGRGGGEQYF TGTGCCAGCGCCCCAGGGAGGGGAGGAGGGGAGCAGTACTTC
TRBJ2-1 TRBV5-1 NA many CASKTGHQYNEQFF TGCGCCAGCAAAACGGGACACCAATACAATGAGCAGTTCTTC
TRBJ1-4 TRBV20-1 TRBD1 NA CSARAGGSNEKLFF TGCAGTGCTAGAGCAGGGGGAAGTAATGAAAAACTGTTTTTT
TRBJ1-4 TRBV7-9 NA once CATPTQPGTNEKLFF TGTGCCACCCCTACCCAGCCAGGGACTAATGAAAAACTGTTTTTT
TRBJ2-7 TRBV9 NA NA CASSVASGPYEQYF TGTGCCAGCAGCGTAGCGAGCGGTCCCTACGAGCAGTACTTC
TRBJ2-5 TRBV12-3/TRBV12-4 TRBD2 NA CASSSELAGEGVETQYF TGTGCCAGCAGTTCTGAACTAGCGGGCGAGGGTGTAGAGACCCAGTACTTC
TRBJ2-5 TRBV12-3/TRBV12-4 TRBD2 many CASSPGTSGETQYF TGTGCCAGTTCGCCCGGGACTAGCGGGGAGACCCAGTACTTC
TRBJ2-3 TRBV24-1 NA many CATSDFRQEGTDTQYF TGTGCCACCAGTGATTTTCGACAGGAGGGCACAGATACGCAGTATTTT
TRBJ2-7 TRBV6-5 NA few CASSYFVDRFYEQYF TGTGCCAGCAGTTACTTCGTGGACAGATTCTACGAGCAGTACTTC
TRBJ2-2 TRBV6-1 NA few CASSPNVPGELFF TGTGCCAGCAGCCCGAATGTCCCCGGGGAGCTGTTTTTT
TRBJ2-1 TRBV5-1 NA NA CASYLGRGTVYNEQFF TGCGCCAGCTACTTGGGGAGGGGGACAGTTTACAATGAGCAGTTCTTC
TRBJ2-3 TRBV5-1 NA many CASSPENTDTQYF TGCGCCAGCAGCCCCGAAAACACAGATACGCAGTATTTT
TRBJ1-4 TRBV7-9 NA NA CASSLSSGHSEKLFF TGTGCCAGCAGCTTATCCTCGGGACATTCTGAAAAACTGTTTTTT
TRBJ1-5 TRBV2 NA NA CASSESGNQPQHF TGTGCCAGCAGTGAAAGCGGTAATCAGCCCCAGCATTTT
TRBJ2-7 TRBV10-3 NA NA CAISESFISYEQYF TGTGCCATCAGTGAGTCGTTTATATCCTACGAGCAGTACTTC
TRBJ2-7 TRBV5-1 NA many CASTPRGKKDSYEQYF TGCGCCAGCACTCCCCGGGGAAAGAAGGACTCCTACGAGCAGTACTTC
TRBJ2-3 TRBV20-1 TRBD2 many CSARDGRGADTQYF TGCAGTGCTAGAGACGGGAGGGGGGCAGATACGCAGTATTTT
TRBJ1-1 TRBV19 NA NA CASSIGGNTEAFF TGTGCCAGTAGTATAGGAGGGAACACTGAAGCTTTCTTT
TRBJ2-7 TRBV5-1 NA many CASSWGTELYEQYF TGCGCCAGCAGCTGGGGGACTGAACTCTACGAGCAGTACTTC
TRBJ2-5 TRBV27 NA many CASSFRGFVGETQYF TGTGCCAGCAGTTTCCGGGGTTTCGTGGGAGAGACCCAGTACTTC
TRBJ1-2 TRBV7-8 TRBD1 many CASSPDRGDYGYTF TGTGCCAGCAGCCCGGACAGGGGGGACTATGGCTACACCTTC
TRBJ1-4 TRBV18 NA few CASSPRGNEKLFF TGTGCCAGCTCACCAAGAGGGAATGAAAAACTGTTTTTT
TRBJ1-1 TRBV12-3/TRBV12-4 TRBD1 few CASSPPGQGTNTEAFF TGTGCCAGCAGTCCTCCGGGACAGGGGACGAACACTGAAGCTTTCTTT
TRBJ2-1 TRBV5-1 NA few CASSLWDPRPYNEQFF TGCGCCAGCAGCTTGTGGGACCCCCGACCCTACAATGAGCAGTTCTTC
TRBJ2-3 TRBV7-7 NA many CASSEHRTTRTQYF TGTGCCAGCAGCGAACACAGGACCACCCGTACGCAGTATTTT
TRBJ2-1 TRBV29-1 NA few CSVGVVVVNEQFF TGCAGCGTTGGGGTGGTTGTGGTTAATGAGCAGTTCTTC
TRBJ1-1 TRBV10-3 NA many CAISEEAGNTEAFF TGTGCCATCAGTGAGGAGGCGGGGAACACTGAAGCTTTCTTT
TRBJ2-1 TRBV7-2 NA many CASSLTLWDEQFF TGTGCCAGCAGCCTTACCCTCTGGGATGAGCAGTTCTTC
TRBJ1-4 TRBV3-1 NA once CASSQGRTSPTNEKLFF TGTGCCAGCAGCCAAGGACGGACTTCCCCAACTAATGAAAAACTGTTTTTT
TRBJ2-7 TRBV19 TRBD1 few CASSGGTGPYEQYF TGTGCCAGTAGCGGCGGGACAGGGCCCTACGAGCAGTACTTC
TRBJ2-1 TRBV20-1 NA few CSASQDSRSYNEQFF TGCAGTGCTAGCCAGGACAGTCGTTCTTACAATGAGCAGTTCTTC
TRBJ2-3 TRBV5-1 TRBD1 few CASNSGQVQADTQYF TGCGCCAGCAACTCCGGACAGGTCCAGGCAGATACGCAGTATTTT
TRBJ2-1 TRBV6-6 NA many CASRGGNYSYNEQFF TGTGCCAGCAGAGGGGGGAACTATTCCTACAATGAGCAGTTCTTC
TRBJ1-5 TRBV5-1 NA NA CASSSGVNPSNQPQHF TGCGCCAGCAGCTCGGGGGTCAACCCTAGCAATCAGCCCCAGCATTTT
TRBJ1-6 TRBV4-1 NA few CASSQVVLGNSPLHF TGCGCCAGCAGCCAAGTGGTTTTAGGCAATTCACCCCTCCACTTT
TRBJ2-1 TRBV20-1 TRBD2 NA CSAGGLGHEQFF TGCAGTGCAGGGGGACTAGGGCATGAGCAGTTCTTC
TRBJ1-2 TRBV3-1 NA few CASSGPVGARGGYTF TGTGCCAGCAGCGGTCCTGTAGGAGCGCGTGGTGGCTACACCTTC
TRBJ1-5 TRBV2 NA NA CASIGDRYSNQPQHF TGTGCCAGCATCGGGGACCGATATAGCAATCAGCCCCAGCATTTT
TRBJ2-1 TRBV12-3/TRBV12-4 NA NA CASSLVLKQFF TGTGCCAGCAGTTTAGTTCTTAAACAGTTCTTC
TRBJ2-7 TRBV5-1 NA NA CASREVAYEQYF TGCGCCAGCAGAGAAGTAGCATACGAGCAGTACTTC